The entry below gives a single TCR beta chain sequence along with its context. The length of the CDR3 is 15 residues. Trimming at V came to 2 bases and at J to 2 bases, leaving 6 bases not matched to a gene. Per the germline V gene, CDR1 is KGHSH and CDR2 is LQKENI. Profiled with immunoSEQ multiplex PCR; TCRdb holds only in-frame clones, not every one. The sample includes roughly 78,000 clones, roughly 86% seen only once; the top ten take around 1.9%. This entry comes from a study of blood T cell repertoires in COVID-19. Study-level background: Acute-phase and convalescent COVID-19 samples originated in the United States, Italy and Spain.

The rearrangement uses TRBV18 and TRBJ2-7; TRBD1 agrees at 7 bases. This sequence was found in a woman in her sixties or seventies with acute or convalescent COVID-19. The sample taken for sequencing was peripheral blood. CDR3 in DNA: TGTGCCAGCTCACCAGGGTCAGGGGGACCCTACGAGCAGTACTTC. Protein: CASSPGSGGPYEQYF.